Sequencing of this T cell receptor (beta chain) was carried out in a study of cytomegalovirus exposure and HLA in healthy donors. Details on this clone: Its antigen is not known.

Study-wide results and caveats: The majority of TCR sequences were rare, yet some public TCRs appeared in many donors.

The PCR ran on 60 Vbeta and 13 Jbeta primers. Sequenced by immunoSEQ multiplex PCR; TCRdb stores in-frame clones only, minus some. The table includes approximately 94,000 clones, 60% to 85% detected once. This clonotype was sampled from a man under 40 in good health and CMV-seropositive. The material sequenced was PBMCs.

CDR3 amino acids: CASSFRDTDTQYF. In DNA form, the CDR3 reads TGTGCCAGCAGCTTCAGGGACACAGATACGCAGTATTTT. The chain employs TRBV7-9 and TRBJ2-3; possible D gene TRBD1, 5 bases. Trimming stripped 3 bases from V and 2 bases from J, with 6 bases between. The germline V gene encodes CDR1 SEHNR and CDR2 FQNEAQ (reference sequence). CDR3 length equals 13 residues.